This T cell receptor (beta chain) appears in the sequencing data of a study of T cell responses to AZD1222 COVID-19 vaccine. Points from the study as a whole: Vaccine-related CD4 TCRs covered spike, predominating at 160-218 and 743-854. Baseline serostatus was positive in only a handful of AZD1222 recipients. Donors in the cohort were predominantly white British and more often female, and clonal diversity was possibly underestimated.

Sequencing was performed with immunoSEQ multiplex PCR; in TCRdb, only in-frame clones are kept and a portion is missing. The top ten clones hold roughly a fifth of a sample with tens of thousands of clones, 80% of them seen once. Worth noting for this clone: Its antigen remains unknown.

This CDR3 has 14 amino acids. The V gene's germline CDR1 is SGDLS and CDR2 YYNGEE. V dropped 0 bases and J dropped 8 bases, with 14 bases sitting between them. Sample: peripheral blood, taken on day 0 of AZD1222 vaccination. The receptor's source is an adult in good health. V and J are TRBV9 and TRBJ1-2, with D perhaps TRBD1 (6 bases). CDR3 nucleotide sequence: TGTGCCAGCAGCGTAGTACCGGGGGCGCGCGGCTACACCTTC. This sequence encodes CASSVVPGARGYTF.